Given below is one TCR beta chain in context. As yet, its antigen is unknown. The junction differs from germline at one of its ends, possibly a read error. The CDR3 loop spans 12 amino acids. Germline CDR1 and CDR2: MNHNS and SASEGT. This sample was included in a study of graft-versus-host responses after intestinal transplantation. Study at large: Anti-thymocyte globulin served as induction for all recipients, who then took tacrolimus and steroids for about 3 years. Overall study findings and caveats: The marrow of recipients harbored GvH clones, and ileum or blood showed some of them first. Individuals carrying graft-donor T cell macrochimerism showed high graft-versus-host to host-versus-graft clonal ratios in allografts. There was an association between peak levels of circulating GvH clones and early post-transplant HvG declines.

Only in-frame clones appear in the TCRdb table, and some are missing; sequencing was by immunoSEQ multiplex PCR. The sample includes tens of thousands of clones, around 83% seen only once; the top ten take 3.5%. Sequences were derived from PBMCs, sampled around 1,000 days after transplant. J is TRBJ1-2 and V is TRBV6-1, with 7 bases lining up with TRBD1. This TCR derives from a human patient who received an intestinal transplant, so some T cells may come from the graft donor. Here the CDR3 reads CAVQGSNYGYTF. The CDR3 DNA sequence: TGCGCCGTACAGGGGTCGAACTATGGCTACACCTTC.